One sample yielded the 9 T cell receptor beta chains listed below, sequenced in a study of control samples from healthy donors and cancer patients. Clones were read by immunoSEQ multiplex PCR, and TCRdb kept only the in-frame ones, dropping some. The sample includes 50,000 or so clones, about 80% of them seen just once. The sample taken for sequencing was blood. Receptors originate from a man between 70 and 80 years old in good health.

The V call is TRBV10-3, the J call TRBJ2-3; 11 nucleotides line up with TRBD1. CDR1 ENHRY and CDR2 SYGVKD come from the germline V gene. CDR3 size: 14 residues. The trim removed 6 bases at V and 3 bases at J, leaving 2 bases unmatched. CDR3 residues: CAIRDRGRTDTQYF. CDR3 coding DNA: TGTGCCATCAGGGACAGGGGGCGGACAGATACGCAGTATTTT.

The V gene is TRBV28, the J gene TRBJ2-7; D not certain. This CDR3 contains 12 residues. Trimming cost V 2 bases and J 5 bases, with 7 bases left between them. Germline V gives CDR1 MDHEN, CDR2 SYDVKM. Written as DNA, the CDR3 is TGTGCCAGCAGTTTAATGGGTGACGAGCAGTACTTC. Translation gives CASSLMGDEQYF. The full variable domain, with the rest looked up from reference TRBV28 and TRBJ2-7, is DVKVTQSSRYLVKRTGEKVFLECVQDMDHENMFWYRQDPGLGLRLIYFSYDVKMKEKGDIPEGYSVSREKKERFSLILESASTNQTSMYLCASSLMGDEQYFGPGTRLTVT.

CDR3 bases: TGTGCCAGCAGCCCGAGACAGGATGGGGACACTGAAGCTTTCTTT. The encoded protein is CASSPRQDGDTEAFF. The V gene is TRBV11-2, the J gene TRBJ1-1, with D perhaps TRBD1 (6 bases). CDR3 size: 15 residues. With 5 bases removed from V and 3 bases from J, the gap between germline ends came to 16 bases. CDR1 SGHAT and CDR2 FQNNGV come from the germline V gene. Full variable domain (outside the CDR3, taken from reference TRBV11-2 and TRBJ1-1): EAGVAQSPRYKIIEKRQSVAFWCNPISGHATLYWYQQILGQGPKLLIQFQNNGVVDDSQLPKDRFSAERLKGVDSTLKIQPAKLEDSAVYLCASSPRQDGDTEAFFGQGTRLTVV.

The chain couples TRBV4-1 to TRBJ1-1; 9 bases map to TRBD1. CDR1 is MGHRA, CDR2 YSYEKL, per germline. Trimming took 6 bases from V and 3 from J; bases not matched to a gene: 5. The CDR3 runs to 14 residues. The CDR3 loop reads CASRPTGGYTEAFF. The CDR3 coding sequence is TGCGCCAGCAGGCCGACAGGGGGGTACACTGAAGCTTTCTTT.

CDR3 loop: CASSEGRPIISGANVLTF. In DNA form, the CDR3 reads TGTGCCAGTAGCGAAGGGAGACCGATCATCTCTGGGGCCAACGTCCTGACTTTC. This chain joins TRBV19 and TRBJ2-6; weak D call: TRBD2 (5 bases). V was trimmed by 6 bases and J by 0 bases, leaving 18 bases between them. The CDR3 loop spans 18 amino acids. CDR1 and CDR2 (germline): LNHDA, SQIVND (reference sequence).

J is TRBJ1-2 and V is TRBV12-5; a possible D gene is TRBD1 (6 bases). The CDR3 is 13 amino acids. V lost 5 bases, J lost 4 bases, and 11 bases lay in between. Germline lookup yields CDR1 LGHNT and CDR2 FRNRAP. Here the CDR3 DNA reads TGTGCTAGTGGTATTACAGGGACCTATGGCTACACCTTC. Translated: CASGITGTYGYTF.

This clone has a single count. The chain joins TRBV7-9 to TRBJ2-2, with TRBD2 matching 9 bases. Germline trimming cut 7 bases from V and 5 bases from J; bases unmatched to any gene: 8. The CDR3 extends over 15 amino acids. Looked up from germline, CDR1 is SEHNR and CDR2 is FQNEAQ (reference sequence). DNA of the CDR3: TGTGCCAGCACCGAAGGTCTAGCGGGAACCGGGGAGCTGTTTTTT. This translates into CASTEGLAGTGELFF.

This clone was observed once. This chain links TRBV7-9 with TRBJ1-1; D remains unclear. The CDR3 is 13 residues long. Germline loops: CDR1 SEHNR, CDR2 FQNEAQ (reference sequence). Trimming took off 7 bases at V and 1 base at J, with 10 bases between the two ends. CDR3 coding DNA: TGTGCCAGCACGGAGACGGGGAACACTGAAGCTTTCTTT. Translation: CASTETGNTEAFF.

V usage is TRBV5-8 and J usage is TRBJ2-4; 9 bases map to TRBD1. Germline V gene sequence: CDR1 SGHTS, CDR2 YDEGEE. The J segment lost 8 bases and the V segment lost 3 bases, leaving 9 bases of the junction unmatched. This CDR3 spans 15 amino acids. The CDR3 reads CASSSTGTGLDIQYF. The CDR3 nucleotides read TGTGCCAGCAGCTCGACCGGGACAGGGCTAGACATTCAGTACTTC.